The following is a T cell receptor (beta chain) sequence with its context. The target of this receptor is not known. No base quality information exists; no much larger clone differs at one position. The record originates from a study of blood T cell repertoires in COVID-19 (TCRdb year 2020). A note on the overall study: Samples covering the acute and convalescent phases of COVID-19 were provided by collaborators in the United States, Italy and Spain. HLA class I and class II types, where available, came from metadata supplied by the sample provider rather than from assay-based typing. Sample metadata almost always included a de-identified subject ID, COVID-19 status, age in years and sex. The repertoires were released in a freely available public database intended as a resource for research on the immune response to SARS-CoV-2. Samples were obtained from the ongoing ImmuneRACE study (first 160 participants) and from 1,254 subjects provided by 6 global collaborators. Deeply sampled blood TCRbeta repertoires from subjects exposed to, actively infected with, or recovered from COVID-19 were included in the dataset. The prospective study material was composed of cDNA or gDNA derived from T cells, B-cell-depleted T cells, or PBMCs. What the study reported, not specific to this receptor: The quantity of clinical and demographic metadata differed by source and by participant and was supplied without curation.

At one collaborating source in Seattle, patients were enrolled during active infection and were followed longitudinally through the course of disease. The collaborating institutions used their own protocols to collect whole blood in K2EDTA tubes. For TCRbeta analysis, collaborators shipped samples in one of three forms: frozen whole blood, isolated PBMCs, or DNA extracted from either of those sample types. TCRbeta CDR3 regions were amplified from genomic DNA by means of the immunoSEQ Assay, a bias-controlled multiplex PCR. In the original analysis: Nucleated cell counts per sample were estimated from amplification of reference gene primers within the assay. To quantify the absolute abundance of each unique TCRbeta CDR3 rearrangement, sequence reads were collapsed and filtered. Productive Simpson clonality was computed per sample as the square root of Simpson's diversity index over productive rearrangements. As stored in TCRdb, this immuneACCESS dataset retains in-frame rearrangements with V and J assigned. A fraction of the clones does not appear; measured against another copy, unresolved V genes explain less than half of the discrepancy, and the remainder lacks a known reason. The D gene and trimming were derived from the DNA, and the V and J assignments and clone size from that table. The sample table shows approximately 250,000 clones, and 88% are seen once. Roughly a tenth of the sample is held by the ten biggest clonotypes.

This clonotype was sampled from a woman in her 70s with COVID-19, enrolled during active disease. Sequenced material: peripheral blood.

CDR3 region: CASSLVTGNSNYGYTF. The bases read TGTGCCAGCAGCTTAGTTACAGGGAACTCTAACTATGGCTACACCTTC. The V and J genes are TRBV7-2 and TRBJ1-2; the D gene is perhaps TRBD1, on 6 matching bases. The CDR3 starts with the cysteine, ends with the phenylalanine, and has 16 residues. Only the CDR3 part of the read is kept: 48 bases, read in frame from the first base. CDR1 and CDR2 (SGHTA, FQGNSA) derive from the germline V gene. V drops 1 base and J drops 0 bases, leaving 12 bases in between.